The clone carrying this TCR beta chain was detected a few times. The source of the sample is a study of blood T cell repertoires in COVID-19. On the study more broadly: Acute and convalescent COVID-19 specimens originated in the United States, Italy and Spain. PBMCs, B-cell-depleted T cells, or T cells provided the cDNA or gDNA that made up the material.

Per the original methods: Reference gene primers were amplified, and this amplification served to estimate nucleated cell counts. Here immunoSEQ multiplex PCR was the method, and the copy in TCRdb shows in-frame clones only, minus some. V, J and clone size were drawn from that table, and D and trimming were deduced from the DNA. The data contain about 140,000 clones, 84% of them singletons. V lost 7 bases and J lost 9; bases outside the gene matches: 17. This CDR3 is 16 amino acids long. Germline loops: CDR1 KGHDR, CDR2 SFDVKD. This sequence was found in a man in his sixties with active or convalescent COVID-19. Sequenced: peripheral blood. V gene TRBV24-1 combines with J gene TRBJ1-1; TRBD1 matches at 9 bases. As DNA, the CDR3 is TGTGCCACCAGCGAACCTCCCGGGACAGGGAGAGAGAAAGCTTTCTTT. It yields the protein CATSEPPGTGREKAFF.